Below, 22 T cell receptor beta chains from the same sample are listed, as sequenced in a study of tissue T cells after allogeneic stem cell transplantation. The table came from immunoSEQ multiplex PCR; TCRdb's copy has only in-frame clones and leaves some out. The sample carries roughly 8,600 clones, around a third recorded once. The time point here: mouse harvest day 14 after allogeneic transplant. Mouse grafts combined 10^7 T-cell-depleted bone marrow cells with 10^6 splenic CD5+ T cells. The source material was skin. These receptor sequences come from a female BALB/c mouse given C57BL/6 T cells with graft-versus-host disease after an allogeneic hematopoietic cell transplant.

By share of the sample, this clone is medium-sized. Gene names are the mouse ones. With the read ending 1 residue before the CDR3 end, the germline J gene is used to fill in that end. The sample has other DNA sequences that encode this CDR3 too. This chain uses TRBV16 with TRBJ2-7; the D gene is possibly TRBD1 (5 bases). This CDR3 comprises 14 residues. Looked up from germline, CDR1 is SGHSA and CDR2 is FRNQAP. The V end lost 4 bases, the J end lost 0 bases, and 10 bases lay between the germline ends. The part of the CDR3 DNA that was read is TGTGCAAGCAGCTCTCAGGGCAGCTCCTATGAACAGTAC. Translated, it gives CASSSQGSSYEQY. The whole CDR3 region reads CASSSQGSSYEQYF.

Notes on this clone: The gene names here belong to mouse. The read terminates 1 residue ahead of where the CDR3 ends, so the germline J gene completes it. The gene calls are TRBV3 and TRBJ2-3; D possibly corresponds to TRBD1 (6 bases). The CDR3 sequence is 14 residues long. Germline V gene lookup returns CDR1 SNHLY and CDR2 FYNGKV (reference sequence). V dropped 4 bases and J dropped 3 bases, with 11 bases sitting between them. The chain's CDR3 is CASSSQGRAETLYF. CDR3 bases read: TGTGCCAGCAGCTCGCAGGGGAGGGCAGAAACGCTGTAT.

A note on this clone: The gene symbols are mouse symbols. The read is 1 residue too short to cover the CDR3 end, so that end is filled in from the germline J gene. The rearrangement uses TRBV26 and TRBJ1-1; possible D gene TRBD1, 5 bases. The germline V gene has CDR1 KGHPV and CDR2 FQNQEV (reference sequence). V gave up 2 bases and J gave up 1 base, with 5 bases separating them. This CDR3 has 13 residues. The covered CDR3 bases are TGTGCCAGCAGTCTGGACAGAAACACAGAAGTCTTC. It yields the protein CASSLDRNTEVF. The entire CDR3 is CASSLDRNTEVFF.

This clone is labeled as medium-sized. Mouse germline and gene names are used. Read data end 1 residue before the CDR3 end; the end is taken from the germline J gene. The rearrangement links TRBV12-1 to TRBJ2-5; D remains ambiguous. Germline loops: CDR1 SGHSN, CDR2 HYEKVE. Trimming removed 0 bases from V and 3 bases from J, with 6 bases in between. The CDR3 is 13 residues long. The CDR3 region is CASSLGWQDTQYF. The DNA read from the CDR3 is TGTGCCAGCTCTCTCGGCTGGCAAGACACCCAGTAC.

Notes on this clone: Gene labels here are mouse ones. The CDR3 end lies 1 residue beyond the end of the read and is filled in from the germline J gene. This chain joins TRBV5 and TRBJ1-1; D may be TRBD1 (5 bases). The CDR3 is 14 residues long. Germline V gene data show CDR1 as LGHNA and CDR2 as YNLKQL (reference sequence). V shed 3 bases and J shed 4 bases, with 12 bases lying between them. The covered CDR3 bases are TGTGCCAGCAGCCACAGGGATAGGGCCACAGAAGTCTTC. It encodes CASSHRDRATEVF. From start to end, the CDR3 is CASSHRDRATEVFF.

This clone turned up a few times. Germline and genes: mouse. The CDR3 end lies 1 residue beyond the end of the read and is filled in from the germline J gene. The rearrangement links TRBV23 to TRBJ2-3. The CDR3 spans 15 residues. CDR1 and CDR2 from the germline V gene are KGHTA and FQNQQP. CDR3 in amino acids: CSSSQSGARTETLYF. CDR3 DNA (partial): TGCTCCAGCAGTCAATCGGGGGCTCGGACAGAAACGCTGTAT.

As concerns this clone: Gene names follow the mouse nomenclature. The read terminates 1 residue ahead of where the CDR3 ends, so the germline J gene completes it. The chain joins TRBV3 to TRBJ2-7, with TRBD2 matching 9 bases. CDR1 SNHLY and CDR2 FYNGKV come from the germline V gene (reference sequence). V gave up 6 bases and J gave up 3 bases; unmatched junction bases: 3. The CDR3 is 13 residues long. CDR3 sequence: CASRRDWVYEQYF. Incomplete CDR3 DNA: TGTGCCAGCAGGCGGGACTGGGTCTATGAACAGTAC.

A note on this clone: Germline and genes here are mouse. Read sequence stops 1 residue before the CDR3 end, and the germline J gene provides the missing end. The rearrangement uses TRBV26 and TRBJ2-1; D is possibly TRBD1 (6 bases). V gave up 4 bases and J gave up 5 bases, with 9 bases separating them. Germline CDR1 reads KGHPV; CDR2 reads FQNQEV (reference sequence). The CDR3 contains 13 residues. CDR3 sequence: CASSQSGDAEQFF. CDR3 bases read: TGTGCCAGCAGTCAGTCAGGGGATGCTGAGCAGTTC.

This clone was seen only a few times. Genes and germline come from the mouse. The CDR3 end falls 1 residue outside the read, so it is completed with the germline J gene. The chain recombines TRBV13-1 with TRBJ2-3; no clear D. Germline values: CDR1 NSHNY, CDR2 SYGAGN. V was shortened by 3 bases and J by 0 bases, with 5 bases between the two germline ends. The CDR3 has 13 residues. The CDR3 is CASSGASAETLYF. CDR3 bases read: TGTGCCAGCAGTGGAGCTAGTGCAGAAACGCTGTAT.

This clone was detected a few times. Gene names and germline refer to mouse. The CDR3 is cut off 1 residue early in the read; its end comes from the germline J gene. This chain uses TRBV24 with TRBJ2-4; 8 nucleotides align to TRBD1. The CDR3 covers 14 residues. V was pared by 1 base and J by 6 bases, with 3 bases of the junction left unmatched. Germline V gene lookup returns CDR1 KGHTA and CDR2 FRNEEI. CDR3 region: CASSLWTGRNTLYF. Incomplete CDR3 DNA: TGTGCCAGCAGTCTGTGGACAGGGAGGAACACCTTGTAC.

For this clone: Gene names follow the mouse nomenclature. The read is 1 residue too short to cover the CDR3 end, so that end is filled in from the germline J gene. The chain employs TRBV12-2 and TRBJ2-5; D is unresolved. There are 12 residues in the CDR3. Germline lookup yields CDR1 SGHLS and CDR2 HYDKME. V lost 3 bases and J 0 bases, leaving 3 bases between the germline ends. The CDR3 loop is CASSFNQDTQYF. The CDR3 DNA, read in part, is TGTGCCAGCTCTTTTAACCAAGACACCCAGTAC.

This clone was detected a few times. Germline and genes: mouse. Here the CDR3 reads CASSLLGGGSQNTLYF. CDR3 DNA, as far as it was read: TGTGCCAGCTCTCTCCTGGGGGGGGGTAGTCAAAACACCTTGTAC. The chain links TRBV12-1 to TRBJ2-4; TRBD2 matches 9 bases. The CDR3 is cut off 1 residue early in the read; its end comes from the germline J gene. J was trimmed by 0 bases and V by 0 bases; bases with no gene match: 3. The CDR3 consists of 16 residues. The germline CDR1 and CDR2 sequences are SGHSN and HYEKVE.

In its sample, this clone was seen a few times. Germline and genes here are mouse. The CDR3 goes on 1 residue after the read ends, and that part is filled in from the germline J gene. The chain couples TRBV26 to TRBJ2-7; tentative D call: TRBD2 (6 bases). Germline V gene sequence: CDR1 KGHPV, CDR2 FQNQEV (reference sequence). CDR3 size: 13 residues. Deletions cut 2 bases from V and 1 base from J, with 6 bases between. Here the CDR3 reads CASSLGGSYEQYF. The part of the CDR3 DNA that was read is TGTGCCAGCAGTCTGGGGGGGTCCTATGAACAGTAC. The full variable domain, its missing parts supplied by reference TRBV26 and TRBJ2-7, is NSKVIQTPRYLVKGQGQKAKMRCIPEKGHPVVFWYQQNKNNEFKFLINFQNQEVLQQIDMTEKRFSAECPSNSPCSLEIQSSEAGDSALYLCASSLGGSYEQYFGPGTRLTVL.

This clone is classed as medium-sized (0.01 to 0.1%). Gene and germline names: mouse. The CDR3: CASSRSGGNERLFF. Incomplete CDR3 DNA: TGTGCCAGCAGTCGGTCAGGGGGCAACGAAAGATTATTT. The genes are TRBV26 and TRBJ1-4, with 7 bases lining up with TRBD1. The DNA ends 1 residue before the CDR3 does, and the rest of the CDR3 is filled in from the germline J gene. The CDR3 is made up of 14 amino acids. Germline V lookup: CDR1 KGHPV, CDR2 FQNQEV (reference sequence). The ends lost 4 bases at V and 4 bases at J; junction bases unmatched: 3.

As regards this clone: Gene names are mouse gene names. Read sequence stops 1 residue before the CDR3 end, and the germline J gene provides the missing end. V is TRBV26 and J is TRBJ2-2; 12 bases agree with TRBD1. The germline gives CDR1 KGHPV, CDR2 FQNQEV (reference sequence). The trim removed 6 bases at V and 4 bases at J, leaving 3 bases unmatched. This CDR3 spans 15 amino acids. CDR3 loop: CASSRDRGRTGQLYF. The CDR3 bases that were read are TGTGCCAGCAGCCGGGACAGGGGGCGCACCGGGCAGCTCTAC. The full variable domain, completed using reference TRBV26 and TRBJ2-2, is NSKVIQTPRYLVKGQGQKAKMRCIPEKGHPVVFWYQQNKNNEFKFLINFQNQEVLQQIDMTEKRFSAECPSNSPCSLEIQSSEAGDSALYLCASSRDRGRTGQLYFGEGSKLTVL.

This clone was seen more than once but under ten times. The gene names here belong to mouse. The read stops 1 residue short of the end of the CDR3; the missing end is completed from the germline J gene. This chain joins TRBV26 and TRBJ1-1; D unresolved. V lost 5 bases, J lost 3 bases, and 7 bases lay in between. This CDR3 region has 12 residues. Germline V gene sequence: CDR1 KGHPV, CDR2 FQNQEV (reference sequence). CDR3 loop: CASSYTDTEVFF. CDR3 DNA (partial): TGTGCCAGCAGTTACACCGACACAGAAGTCTTC.

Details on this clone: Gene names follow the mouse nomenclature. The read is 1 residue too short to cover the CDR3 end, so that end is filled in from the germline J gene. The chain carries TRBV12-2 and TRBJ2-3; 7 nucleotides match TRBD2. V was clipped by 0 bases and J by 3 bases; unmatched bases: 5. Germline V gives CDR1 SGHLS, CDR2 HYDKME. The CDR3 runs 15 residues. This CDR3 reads CASSLGWGEAETLYF. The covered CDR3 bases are TGTGCCAGCTCTCTCGGGTGGGGGGAGGCAGAAACGCTGTAT.

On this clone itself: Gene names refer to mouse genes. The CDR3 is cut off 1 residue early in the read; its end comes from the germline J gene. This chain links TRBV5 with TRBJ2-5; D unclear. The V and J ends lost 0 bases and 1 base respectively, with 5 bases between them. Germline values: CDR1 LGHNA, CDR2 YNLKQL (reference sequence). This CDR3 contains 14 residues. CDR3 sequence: CASSQDWYQDTQYF. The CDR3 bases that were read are TGTGCCAGCAGCCAAGACTGGTACCAAGACACCCAGTAC.

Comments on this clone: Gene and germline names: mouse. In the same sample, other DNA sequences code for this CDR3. The covered CDR3 bases are TGTGGTGCTAGGGTCTGGGGGAGGGGTCAAGACACCCAGTAC. As protein: CGARVWGRGQDTQY. The complete CDR3 reads CGARVWGRGQDTQYF. The V call is TRBV20, the J call TRBJ2-5, with TRBD2 matching 7 bases. The sequence runs out 1 residue before the end of the CDR3; the remainder is reconstructed from the germline J gene. The V gene end was trimmed by 1 base and the J gene end by 3 bases; junction bases not matched to a gene: 7. CDR1 GFQATS and CDR2 STVNSAI come from the germline V gene. The CDR3 spans 15 residues.

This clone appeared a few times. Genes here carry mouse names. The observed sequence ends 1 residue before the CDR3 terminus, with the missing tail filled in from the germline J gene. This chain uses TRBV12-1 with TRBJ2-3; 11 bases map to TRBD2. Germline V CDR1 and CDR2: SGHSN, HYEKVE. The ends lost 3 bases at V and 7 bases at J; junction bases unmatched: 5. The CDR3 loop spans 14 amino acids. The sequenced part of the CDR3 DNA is TGTGCCAGCTCTTCGGACTGGGGGGTGCAAACGCTGTAT. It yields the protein CASSSDWGVQTLY. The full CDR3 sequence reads CASSSDWGVQTLYF.

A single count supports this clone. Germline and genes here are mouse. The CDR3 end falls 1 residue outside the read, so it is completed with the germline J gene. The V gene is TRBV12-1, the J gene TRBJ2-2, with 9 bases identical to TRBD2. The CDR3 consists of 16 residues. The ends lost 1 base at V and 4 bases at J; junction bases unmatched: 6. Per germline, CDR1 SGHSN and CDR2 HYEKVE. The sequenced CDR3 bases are TGTGCCAGCTCTCTTGCGGGACTGGGTTCCACCGGGCAGCTCTAC. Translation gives CASSLAGLGSTGQLY. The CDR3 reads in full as CASSLAGLGSTGQLYF.

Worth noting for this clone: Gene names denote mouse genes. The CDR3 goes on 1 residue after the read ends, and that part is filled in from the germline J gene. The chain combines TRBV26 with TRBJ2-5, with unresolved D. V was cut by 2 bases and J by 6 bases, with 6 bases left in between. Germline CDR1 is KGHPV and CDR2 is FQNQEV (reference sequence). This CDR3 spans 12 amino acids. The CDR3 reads CASSLVRDTQYF. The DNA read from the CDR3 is TGTGCCAGCAGTCTGGTCAGGGACACCCAGTAC.